Listed here are 10 T cell receptor beta chains from one sample, sequenced in a study of T cell repertoires in cytomegalovirus infection. The antigens of these receptors remain unknown. One entry per CDR3 protein, called by TCRdb with MiXCR from the reads. This sample has approximately 100,000 distinct CDR3 sequences, with about 30% found just once. Sequenced here: CD8+ T cells from cultured PBMCs, sampled from culture after CMV antigen stimulation. These receptors originate from a human donor in good health (CMV status not recorded). Some clones in this sample may be carry-over from other donors' samples.

This rearrangement joins TRBV15 to TRBJ2-2, with 7 bases fitting TRBD1. CDR1 LNHNV and CDR2 YYDKDF come from the germline V gene (reference sequence). V trimming: 3 bases; J trimming: 6 bases; junction bases outside the gene matches: 7. This CDR3 comprises 15 residues. The CDR3 sequence is CATSRDRSPAGELFF. In DNA, the CDR3 is TGTGCCACCAGCAGGGACAGGAGCCCGGCCGGGGAGCTGTTTTTT.

CDR3 amino acids: CASSYSLQNEKLFF. The DNA for the CDR3 is TGTGCCAGCAGTTACAGTCTCCAAAATGAAAAACTGTTTTTT. The J gene is TRBJ1-4, the V gene TRBV12-3 or TRBV12-4; D ambiguous. The V end was cut by 4 bases, the J end by 5 bases, with 11 bases between. The CDR3 extends over 14 amino acids.

The genes are TRBV6-5 and TRBJ2-6, with D perhaps assigned TRBD1 or TRBD2 (6 bases each). Between the trimmed V and J ends, which lost 4 bases and 5 bases, there was a span of 12 bases. The CDR3 is made up of 15 amino acids. CDR1 and CDR2 (germline): MNHEY, SVGAGI. Written as DNA, the CDR3 is TGTGCCAGCAGTTCCGTCGGGGGCTGGGCCAACGTCCTGACTTTC. Translating gives CASSSVGGWANVLTF.

This clonotype came up a few times. The chain couples TRBV5-1 to TRBJ2-3; a weak D match, TRBD2 (6 bases). Germline lookup yields CDR1 SGHRS and CDR2 YFSETQ. Trimming stripped 2 bases from V and 0 bases from J, with 13 bases between. This CDR3 has 16 residues. The CDR3 spells CASSFAGGTSTDTQYF. CDR3 bases: TGCGCCAGCAGCTTCGCGGGCGGGACTAGCACAGATACGCAGTATTTT.

This clonotype was counted between two and nine times. The gene calls are TRBV28 and TRBJ2-7; 9 bases match TRBD1. The germline CDR1 and CDR2 sequences are MDHEN and SYDVKM. The CDR3 contains 16 residues. V gave up 3 bases and J gave up 2 bases; unmatched junction bases: 8. CDR3 coding DNA: TGTGCCAGCAGTTTGTTGCCGGGACAGGGCCCCTACGAGCAGTACTTC. It is translated as CASSLLPGQGPYEQYF.

This clonotype was seen ten or more times. The chain carries TRBV11-3 and TRBJ2-2; 8 bases are shared with TRBD2. This CDR3 is 16 amino acids long. Per the germline V gene, CDR1 is SGHNT and CDR2 is YENEEA. J lost 4 bases, V lost 1 base, and 5 bases had no gene match. The CDR3 region is CASSLASGLTTGELFF. In DNA, the CDR3 is TGTGCCAGCAGCTTAGCTAGCGGGCTAACCACCGGGGAGCTGTTTTTT. The full variable domain, with the rest looked up from reference TRBV11-3 and TRBJ2-2, is EAGVVQSPRYKIIEKKQPVAFWCNPISGHNTLYWYLQNLGQGPELLIRYENEEAVDDSQLPKDRFSAERLKGVDSTLKIQPAELGDSAVYLCASSLASGLTTGELFFGEGSRLTVL.

This clonotype was detected ten times or more. The chain carries TRBV7-8 and TRBJ2-3; 12 bases agree with TRBD2. The length of the CDR3 is 19 residues. J was trimmed by 3 bases and V by 2 bases; bases with no gene match: 12. CDR1 and CDR2 from the germline V gene are SGHVS and FQNEAQ. This CDR3 is CASSLYSLAGGPWTDTQYF. In nucleotides, the CDR3 is TGTGCCAGCAGCTTATACAGTCTAGCGGGGGGGCCTTGGACAGATACGCAGTATTTT. Full variable domain (missing parts from reference TRBV7-8 and TRBJ2-3): GAGVSQSPRYKVAKRGQDVALRCDPISGHVSLFWYQQALGQGPEFLTYFQNEAQLDKSGLPSDRFFAERPEGSVSTLKIQRTQQEDSAVYLCASSLYSLAGGPWTDTQYFGPGTRLTVL.

A note on this clonotype: Germline and junction disagree at one end, which may indicate a read error. The chain joins TRBV28 to TRBJ1-1; possible D gene TRBD1, 6 bases. The CDR3 length is 15 residues. CDR1 and CDR2 (germline): MDHEN, SYDVKM. CDR3 protein: CASCLSGGMNTEAFF. The CDR3 nucleotides are TGTGCCAGCTGTTTGTCCGGGGGCATGAACACTGAAGCTTTCTTT.

This clonotype was detected a few times. The chain uses TRBV29-1 and TRBJ1-2; D is unclear. The V gene's germline CDR1 is SQVTM and CDR2 ANQGSEA. Trimming left V 1 base short and J 0 bases short, with 9 bases between. The CDR3 is made up of 14 amino acids. CDR3 sequence: CSVEGGSSNYGYTF. The DNA for the CDR3 is TGCAGCGTTGAAGGCGGCAGTTCTAACTATGGCTACACCTTC. Supplemented by reference TRBV29-1 and TRBJ1-2, the full variable domain reads SAVISQKPSRDICQRGTSLTIQCQVDSQVTMMFWYRQQPGQSLTLIATANQGSEATYESGFVIDKFPISRPNLTFSTLTVSNMSPEDSSIYLCSVEGGSSNYGYTFGSGTRLTVV.

This clonotype turned up a few times. V gene TRBV12-3 or TRBV12-4 combines with J gene TRBJ2-7; possible D gene TRBD2, 6 bases. Between the trimmed V and J ends, which lost 2 bases and 4 bases, there was a span of 12 bases. This CDR3 region has 14 residues. Here the CDR3 reads CASSLLRGEYEQYF. CDR3 nucleotides: TGTGCCAGCAGTTTATTGCGGGGAGAATACGAGCAGTACTTC.